This TCR beta chain is from a study of beta chain features in type 1 diabetes. Whole-study results and caveats: TCRB CDR3 length was moderately but significantly reduced in all four CD4+ subsets of Type 1 diabetes patients.

The germline CDR1 and CDR2 sequences are SGHTA and FQGNSA. The J segment lost 3 bases and the V segment lost 8 bases, leaving 9 bases of the junction unmatched. The CDR3 extends over 15 amino acids. The sequenced template was cDNA made from the entire isolated RNA. Data came from immunoSEQ multiplex PCR; TCRdb stores just in-frame clones and leaves some out. The table shows nearly 700,000 clones, with around an eighth occurring only once. This clone was counted only a few times. What it binds is not known. This clonotype was sampled from a man between 18 and 29 years old with type 1 diabetes. V is TRBV7-2 and J is TRBJ2-5; 10 bases agree with TRBD2. The sequenced material came from naive CD4+ T cells from blood. The chain's CDR3 is CASEASGGAEETQYF. Here the CDR3 DNA reads TGTGCCAGCGAGGCCAGCGGGGGGGCCGAAGAGACCCAGTACTTC.